Listed below are T cell receptor beta chains from one sample, sequenced in a study of blood T cell repertoires in COVID-19. Measured with immunoSEQ multiplex PCR; TCRdb has only the in-frame clones, and not every one. The table includes 140,000 to 150,000 clones, around four fifths detected once. The specimen was peripheral blood. Source of these receptors: a woman in her thirties or forties with active or convalescent COVID-19. Both conserved end residues are part of each CDR3. The D gene is left open where the match is weak. The size entry is marked missing in some rows and otherwise reads once, few, many or a size class.

size	D	J	V	CDR3	DNA
NA	NA	TRBJ1-2	TRBV6-5	CASSYRGQVYGYTF	TGTGCCAGCAGTTACCGAGGGCAGGTCTATGGCTACACCTTC
NA	NA	TRBJ2-7	TRBV18	CASSTGGLPYEQYF	TGTGCCAGCTCAACCGGGGGACTGCCCTACGAGCAGTACTTC
NA	NA	TRBJ2-3	TRBV7-2	CASSLQGSTDTQYF	TGTGCCAGCAGCTTACAGGGGAGCACAGATACGCAGTATTTT
many	TRBD2	TRBJ2-3	TRBV28	CASSLTSGRTGDTQYF	TGTGCCAGCAGTTTAACTAGCGGGAGAACCGGAGATACGCAGTATTTT
NA	TRBD1	TRBJ1-2	TRBV29-1	CSGQGSNGYTF	TGCAGCGGACAGGGTTCGAACGGCTACACCTTC
once	NA	TRBJ2-1	TRBV6-2/TRBV6-3	CASSYGLAIYNEQFF	TGTGCCAGCAGTTACGGGCTAGCCATCTACAATGAGCAGTTCTTC
NA	NA	TRBJ2-4	TRBV30	CAWSLGRAKNIQYF	TGTGCCTGGAGTTTGGGGAGAGCCAAAAACATTCAGTACTTC
NA	TRBD1	TRBJ2-5	TRBV18	CASSVQGTETQYF	TGTGCCAGCTCAGTACAGGGGACGGAGACCCAGTACTTC
NA	NA	TRBJ1-6	TRBV28	CAIREQGGNSPLHF	TGTGCCATCCGGGAGCAGGGTGGTAATTCACCCCTCCACTTT
NA	TRBD1	TRBJ1-1	TRBV18	CASSRDRGNTEAFF	TGTGCCAGCTCGAGGGACAGGGGTAACACTGAAGCTTTCTTT
NA	TRBD1	TRBJ1-5	TRBV2	CASSVGQMYNQPQHF	TGTGCCAGCAGTGTGGGACAGATGTACAATCAGCCCCAGCATTTT
NA	TRBD2	TRBJ2-5	TRBV27	CASSPRTSGRVGETQYF	TGTGCCAGCAGTCCCAGGACTAGCGGGAGGGTTGGAGAGACCCAGTACTTC
once	TRBD1	TRBJ1-1	TRBV4-2	CASSLRGRSTEAFF	TGTGCCAGCAGCCTCAGGGGGCGGAGTACTGAAGCTTTCTTT
NA	NA	TRBJ1-5	TRBV9	CASSVGHLSNQPQHF	TGTGCCAGCAGCGTGGGACACCTTAGCAATCAGCCCCAGCATTTT
NA	TRBD1	TRBJ1-1	TRBV5-4	CASSWGISGGRTEAFF	TGTGCCAGCAGCTGGGGGATTTCAGGGGGCAGGACTGAAGCTTTCTTT
NA	NA	TRBJ2-1	TRBV18	CASSSQGYNEQFF	TGTGCCAGCTCGTCACAGGGTTACAATGAGCAGTTCTTC
NA	TRBD1	TRBJ1-5	TRBV19	CASSPGQISNQPQHF	TGTGCCAGTAGTCCGGGACAGATTAGCAATCAGCCCCAGCATTTT
NA	NA	TRBJ1-1	TRBV27	CASSSAGEAFF	TGTGCCAGCAGTTCCGCGGGGGAAGCTTTCTTT
NA	NA	TRBJ2-1	TRBV4-3	CASSQAGEPYNEQFF	TGCGCCAGCAGCCAAGCGGGAGAACCCTACAATGAGCAGTTCTTC